This note documents a single T cell receptor (beta chain) sequence. This clonotype was detected many times. It has no known antigen specificity. There are no base qualities to consult, and no much larger clone falls within one base. This record belongs to a study of identical twins (dated by TCRdb to about 2016). Broadly, across the study: TCR alpha and beta repertoires from monozygotic twins, unrelated adults of various ages and cord blood were deep-sequenced to test whether fetal clonotypes persist. To rule out contamination, the twin experiments were replicated at different times with different library preparation protocols. On the study overall, not on this receptor specifically: Out-of-frame TCR alpha sharing in monozygotic twins was systematically underestimated by recombination models, whereas sharing between unrelated individuals was in agreement with the recombination models. Because the same donors could not be followed over many years, the conclusions relied on cross-sectional statistical analysis. Abundant cord blood beta clonotypes carried fewer insertions; young adult naive repertoires showed a weaker similar trend, while memory repertoires showed none. Zero-insertion analyses could be partly confounded by invariant T cells such as MAIT and iNKT, though diverse VJ usage argued against such confounding for most clonotypes. Out-of-frame TCR alpha sequences shared between twins showed an excess of low generation-probability sequences compared with coincidental sharing between unrelated individuals. In beta out-of-frame sequences, excess twin sharing was weaker, because having fewer shared sequences lowered the signal-to-noise ratio.

All donors were healthy Caucasians. The twin cohort comprised three pairs of female monozygotic twins, all aged roughly 18 to 30 years. Peripheral blood mononuclear cells were used as the source from which RNA for TCR libraries was isolated. Including the terminal cysteine and phenylalanine, the CDR3 comprises 14 residues. Only the CDR3 region is kept as DNA, spanning 42 bases read in frame from base 1. A distance of 7 bases separates the germline ends of V and J, which lose 4 bases and 0 bases respectively. Libraries were constructed by 5' RACE. TCRdb names Illumina HiSeq 2000 as the instrument used. A universal primer binding site was added through template switching, and the final cDNA carried a unique molecular identifier so that TCR cDNA molecules could be counted accurately. Specific primers in the conserved constant-segment region were used to synthesize first-strand cDNA for TCR alpha and beta chains. To control for contamination, every cDNA library carried two barcodes: a SMART-Mk sample barcode plus Illumina barcodes. TruSeq adapter sequences along with Illumina sample barcodes were introduced in two successive PCR steps. TCR alpha and beta cDNA libraries were sequenced on the Illumina HiSeq platform with custom primers. The authors' pipeline ran thus. Raw reads were processed with MiGEC to extract unique molecular identifiers, and MiXCR was used to determine CDR3 positions. Recombination models were inferred per individual with the repgenHMM and IGoR tools using an EM algorithm. Shared clonotypes were analyzed with the tcR package in R, and sharing was normalized by the product of cloneset sizes. Out-of-frame nonproductive sequences were analyzed to study raw recombination free of thymic and clonal selection effects. TCRdb ran its own pipeline on the public reads, namely fastp trimming at Q25 and MiXCR clone calling, and kept in-frame beta chains. Rows with a matching CDR3 protein are joined into one entry that keeps the most common DNA and genes. The V and J calls were determined by TCRdb, not by the authors. A total of 550,000 to 700,000 distinct CDR3 sequences appear in this sample, 21% of them only once. The leading ten clones occupy roughly 4% of the sample.

The sample also formed part of further work on T cells expressing NK-cell markers. The second paper further reports: Three sorted T-cell subsets (CD3+CD56+NKG2C+, CD3+CD56+NKG2C- and CD3+CD56-NKG2C+) from 7 to 9 donors had their TCR beta-chain repertoires profiled. Among the eight sequenced donors, only one was HCMV-seronegative, while the other seven were HCMV-seropositive. In several experiments an anti-gammadeltaTCR antibody was added to restrict sorting to alphabetaTCR-expressing T cells. In 5 to 7 donors, the dominant CD3+CD56+NKG2C+ clonotypes ranked among the top 10 CD8+ clonotypes, making up about 1.0-8% of CD8+ T cells. Those dominant clonotypes were again the most abundant among CD3+CD56-NKG2C+ cells in a handful of donors, at about 28.3-60.1%. Whether the expanded NKG2C-expressing T cell clones were specific for HCMV antigens was left unclear. The eight sequenced donors were randomly selected healthy volunteers, three men and five women. HCMV serostatus was determined by detecting HCMV-specific IgG in serum with a commercial ELISA kit. Bulk peripheral blood T-cell repertoires were additionally sequenced from unsorted PBMC for about 6 donors. MIGEC was used to demultiplex reads and group the reads by UMI, and MiTCR was used to assemble and quantify clonotypes. To exclude erroneous sequences, any TCR cDNA sequence not supported by at least two reads was discarded. The tcR package was used for downstream repertoire analysis, and clonotypes were matched across fractions by CDR3 nucleotide sequence plus V segment. VDJmatch was used to annotate antigen specificity against VDJdb, with one amino acid substitution in CDR3 permitted.

Sequencing was performed on PBMCs. This TCR was sampled from a woman under 30 in good health. The chain uses TRBV12-3 or TRBV12-4 and TRBJ2-1; the D segment cannot be called with confidence. CDR3 protein: CASSSWSSYNEQFF. The sequenced DNA is TGTGCCAGCAGTTCCTGGAGCTCCTACAATGAGCAGTTCTTC.